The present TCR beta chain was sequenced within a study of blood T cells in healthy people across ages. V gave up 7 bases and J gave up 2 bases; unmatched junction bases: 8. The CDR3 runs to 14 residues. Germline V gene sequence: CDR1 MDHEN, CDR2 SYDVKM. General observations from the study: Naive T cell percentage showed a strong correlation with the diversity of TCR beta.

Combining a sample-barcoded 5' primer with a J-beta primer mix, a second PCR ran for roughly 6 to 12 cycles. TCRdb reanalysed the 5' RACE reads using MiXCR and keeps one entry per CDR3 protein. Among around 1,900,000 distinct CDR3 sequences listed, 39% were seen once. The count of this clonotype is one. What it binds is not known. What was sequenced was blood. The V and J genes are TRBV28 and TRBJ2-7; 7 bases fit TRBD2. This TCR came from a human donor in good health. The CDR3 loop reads CASTLGRDPYEQYF. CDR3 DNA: TGTGCCAGCACCCTAGGGAGGGATCCCTACGAGCAGTACTTC. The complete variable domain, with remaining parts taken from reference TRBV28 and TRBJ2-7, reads DVKVTQSSRYLVKRTGEKVFLECVQDMDHENMFWYRQDPGLGLRLIYFSYDVKMKEKGDIPEGYSVSREKKERFSLILESASTNQTSMYLCASTLGRDPYEQYFGPGTRLTVT.